Below, 32 T cell receptor beta chains from the same sample are listed, as sequenced in a study of cytomegalovirus exposure and HLA in healthy donors. PCR involved 60 Vbeta and 13 Jbeta primers. Using immunoSEQ multiplex PCR, the repertoire was profiled, and TCRdb retains in-frame clones only, with some absent. Among about 150,000 clones listed, roughly 84% were seen once. The sequenced material came from PBMCs. The receptors come from a boy between 2 and 10 years old in good health and CMV-seronegative.

The rearrangement joins TRBV5-6 to TRBJ1-2; no clear D. V lost 3 bases and J 4 bases, leaving 4 bases between the germline ends. Germline assignment: CDR1 SGHDT and CDR2 YYEEEE. The CDR3 sequence is 11 residues long. The CDR3 coding sequence is TGTGCCAGCAGCTCAATCTATGGCTACACCTTC. As protein: CASSSIYGYTF.

This rearrangement joins TRBV4-1 to TRBJ1-2; TRBD1 matches at 8 bases. The CDR3 runs to 15 residues. J was trimmed by 4 bases and V by 4 bases; bases with no gene match: 8. The germline gives CDR1 MGHRA, CDR2 YSYEKL. The CDR3 region is CASSLPTTGVYGYTF. The CDR3 coding sequence is TGCGCCAGCAGCCTTCCGACGACAGGGGTCTATGGCTACACCTTC.

The chain links TRBV28 to TRBJ1-2, with D possibly TRBD1 on 5 matching bases. CDR1 and CDR2 from the germline V gene are MDHEN and SYDVKM. The CDR3 runs 14 residues. Deletions cut 1 base from V and 4 bases from J, with 10 bases between. CDR3 bases: TGTGCCAGCAGTTTATTCCCAGGGCCCTATGGCTACACCTTC. The encoded protein is CASSLFPGPYGYTF.

The chain links TRBV29-1 to TRBJ2-7; 9 bases are shared with TRBD1. The CDR3 is 11 residues long. Germline CDR1 and CDR2: SQVTM and ANQGSEA. In DNA form, the CDR3 reads TGCAGTGGGGGACAGGGCCACGAGCAGTACTTC. Translation: CSGGQGHEQYF.

The table lists this clone with many counts. J is TRBJ2-1 and V is TRBV7-6; D call uncertain. Germline-derived CDR1 and CDR2 are SGHVS and FNYEAQ. V was pared by 3 bases and J by 0 bases, with 9 bases between. CDR3 length equals 15 residues. CDR3 DNA: TGTGCCAGCAGCTTCTCGGTCGGCTCCTACAATGAGCAGTTCTTC. It encodes CASSFSVGSYNEQFF.

The V call is TRBV7-6, the J call TRBJ1-3; D perhaps matches TRBD1 (5 bases). The germline V gene encodes CDR1 SGHVS and CDR2 FNYEAQ. Trimming cost V 1 base and J 4 bases, with 14 bases left between them. The CDR3 is 16 residues long. The CDR3 nucleotides are TGTGCCAGCAGCTTAGTGTGGCAGGGCGGAGGAAACACCATATATTTT. Protein: CASSLVWQGGGNTIYF.

V gene TRBV11-3 combines with J gene TRBJ1-2, with TRBD1 matching over 9 bases. The germline gives CDR1 SGHNT, CDR2 YENEEA. The CDR3 is made up of 14 amino acids. The V and J ends lost 2 bases and 8 bases, in that order; junction bases with no gene match: 6. The CDR3 DNA reads as TGTGCCAGCAGCTTATATCGGACAGGGGTGGGCTACACCTTC. This translates into CASSLYRTGVGYTF.

This sequence joins TRBV7-6 and TRBJ2-3; 11 bases align to TRBD2. This CDR3 comprises 16 residues. Trimming at V came to 1 base and at J to 2 bases, leaving 2 bases not matched to a gene. CDR1 is SGHVS, CDR2 FNYEAQ, per germline. The CDR3 region is CASSLVLAGDTDTQYF. The CDR3 DNA is TGTGCCAGCAGCTTAGTACTAGCGGGGGACACAGATACGCAGTATTTT.

The chain is built from TRBV28 and TRBJ2-1; 8 nucleotides match TRBD1. This CDR3 has 15 amino acids. Trimming cost V 2 bases and J 7 bases; bases outside gene matches: 7. CDR1 MDHEN and CDR2 SYDVKM come from the germline V gene. The CDR3 bases are TGTGCCAGCAGTTTAGTGGACAGGGTGACAAATGAGCAGTTCTTC. This codes for CASSLVDRVTNEQFF.

The chain joins TRBV9 to TRBJ2-2, with D possibly being TRBD1 (6 bases). V lost 0 bases and J lost 1, with 7 bases in between. Germline values: CDR1 SGDLS, CDR2 YYNGEE. The CDR3 covers 15 residues. This chain's CDR3 is CASSVGTVNTGELFF. The CDR3 bases are TGTGCCAGCAGCGTAGGGACAGTGAACACCGGGGAGCTGTTTTTT.

The chain uses TRBV18 and TRBJ2-1; 8 positions agree with TRBD1. Losses at the gene ends were 3 bases for V and 7 bases for J; bases not matched to a gene: 2. Germline V gene sequence: CDR1 KGHSH, CDR2 LQKENI. The CDR3 contains 13 residues. CDR3 residues: CASSPDRGNEQFF. The CDR3 DNA follows: TGTGCCAGCTCACCCGACAGGGGAAATGAGCAGTTCTTC.

The chain combines TRBV4-2 with TRBJ2-7, with 9 positions matching TRBD2. Trimming removed 0 bases from V and 2 bases from J; junction bases left unmatched: 11. This CDR3 has 18 amino acids. Germline V lookup: CDR1 LGHNA, CDR2 YNFKEQ. The CDR3 sequence: CASSQEITRGGLAYEQYF. In DNA form, the CDR3 reads TGTGCCAGCAGCCAAGAAATTACGCGGGGGGGCCTCGCCTACGAGCAGTACTTC.

This clone came up once. The J gene is TRBJ2-2, the V gene TRBV19, with no clear D. The CDR3 length is 15 residues. CDR1 and CDR2 (germline): LNHDA, SQIVND (reference sequence). V lost 3 bases to trimming and J lost 5 bases, with 13 bases between them. CDR3 bases: TGTGCCAGTAGTATTCCTTCGGGTAGGACCGGGGAGCTGTTTTTT. Protein sequence: CASSIPSGRTGELFF.

The chain couples TRBV4-3 to TRBJ2-7; 7 nucleotides agree with TRBD1. Looked up from germline, CDR1 is LGHNA and CDR2 is YSLEER. There are 13 residues in the CDR3. The junction had 5 bases not matched to a gene; V was cut back by 0 bases and J by 9 bases. The CDR3 DNA reads TGCGCCAGCAGCCAAGATAGTTGGGACAGGCAGTACTTC. This sequence encodes CASSQDSWDRQYF.

V usage is TRBV27 and J usage is TRBJ2-7, with 12 bases matching TRBD2. The CDR3 has 16 residues. Germline CDR1 MNHEY, CDR2 SMNVEV (reference sequence). V lost 0 bases and J lost 0; bases outside the gene matches: 0. The CDR3 protein is CASSLSGLAGSYEQYF. In DNA, the CDR3 is TGTGCCAGCAGTTTATCGGGACTAGCGGGCTCCTACGAGCAGTACTTC.

The CDR3: CAISGTSGGTSTDTQYF. The CDR3 DNA is TGTGCCATCAGTGGGACTAGCGGGGGTACTAGCACAGATACGCAGTATTTT. The gene calls are TRBV10-3 and TRBJ2-3; the match to TRBD2 covers 13 bases. J lost 0 bases, V lost 4 bases, and 4 bases had no gene match. Germline assignment: CDR1 ENHRY and CDR2 SYGVKD. The CDR3 extends over 17 amino acids.

The gene calls are TRBV18 and TRBJ1-3; D is undetermined. The V end lost 2 bases, the J end lost 0 bases, and 11 bases lay between the germline ends. CDR1 and CDR2 (germline): KGHSH, LQKENI. The CDR3 length is 16 residues. CDR3: CASSPVGAYSGNTIYF. CDR3 nucleotide sequence: TGTGCCAGCTCACCAGTCGGTGCCTACTCTGGAAACACCATATATTTT.

V usage is TRBV4-1 and J usage is TRBJ1-2; perhaps TRBD1 as D (5 bases). V was clipped by 7 bases and J by 4 bases, with 19 bases between them. This CDR3 is built from 15 residues. Per the germline V gene, CDR1 is MGHRA and CDR2 is YSYEKL. The CDR3 sequence: CASTPMSETAYGYTF. CDR3 nucleotide sequence: TGCGCCAGCACCCCGATGTCGGAGACAGCCTATGGCTACACCTTC.

V and J are TRBV20-1 and TRBJ1-1; D gene unclear. V was cut by 7 bases and J by 1 base, with 7 bases left in between. The CDR3 is 11 residues long. Germline lookup yields CDR1 DFQATT and CDR2 SNEGSKA (reference sequence). The CDR3 loop reads CSDPGNTEAFF. The CDR3 DNA follows: TGCAGTGATCCGGGGAACACTGAAGCTTTCTTT.

This chain links TRBV5-8 with TRBJ1-6, with 7 bases fitting TRBD1. This CDR3 spans 14 amino acids. Trimming cost V 0 bases and J 8 bases; bases outside gene matches: 2. CDR1 and CDR2 from the germline V gene are SGHTS and YDEGEE. CDR3 in DNA: TGTGCCAGCAGCTTGGGACAGGGAGATTCACCCCTCCACTTT. Its translation: CASSLGQGDSPLHF.

Points on this clone: At one end the junction does not follow the germline gene, possibly because of a read error. Other nucleotide sequences from this sample produce the same CDR3. The chain is built from TRBV9 and TRBJ1-1, with 7 bases fitting TRBD1. The CDR3 totals 14 residues. CDR1 and CDR2 (germline): SGDLS, YYNGEE. CDR3 residues: CASSGYRGGTEAFF. The CDR3 bases are TGTGCCAGCAGCGGTTACAGGGGTGGCACTGAGGCTTTCTTT.

This clone was detected once. The J gene is TRBJ2-2, the V gene TRBV11-3, with a possible D match to TRBD1 (6 bases). Looked up from germline, CDR1 is SGHNT and CDR2 is YENEEA. This CDR3 is 14 amino acids long. V was trimmed by 10 bases and J by 1 base, leaving 13 bases between them. The CDR3 spells CATKGDKNTGELFF. The CDR3 nucleotides read TGTGCCACCAAAGGGGACAAGAACACCGGGGAGCTGTTTTTT.

This sequence joins TRBV5-1 and TRBJ1-3; possibly TRBD1 for D (6 bases). This CDR3 is built from 15 residues. V dropped 0 bases and J dropped 3 bases, with 10 bases sitting between them. Per germline, CDR1 SGHRS and CDR2 YFSETQ. The CDR3 is CASSLVGGLGNTIYF. DNA of the CDR3: TGCGCCAGCAGCTTGGTCGGGGGGCTTGGAAACACCATATATTTT.

This clone was seen a few times. This chain uses TRBV4-3 with TRBJ2-7; 7 bases agree with TRBD1. The CDR3 covers 17 residues. V gave up 0 bases and J gave up 2 bases; unmatched junction bases: 10. The germline gives CDR1 LGHNA, CDR2 YSLEER. CDR3 protein: CASSQEIVRDRTYEQYF. The CDR3 DNA reads TGCGCCAGCAGCCAAGAAATCGTCCGGGACAGAACCTACGAGCAGTACTTC.

V gene TRBV29-1 combines with J gene TRBJ2-1; possibly TRBD1 for D (5 bases). This CDR3 is 13 amino acids long. Germline values: CDR1 SQVTM, CDR2 ANQGSEA. The germline V and J ends were trimmed by 7 bases and 3 bases, with 13 bases remaining between them. The CDR3 here is CSGIRVRYNEQFF. Here the CDR3 DNA reads TGCAGCGGGATCAGGGTTCGCTACAATGAGCAGTTCTTC.

This chain uses TRBV9 with TRBJ2-2; 8 positions agree with TRBD1. V gave up 4 bases and J gave up 7 bases; unmatched junction bases: 18. The CDR3 is 18 residues long. Germline V CDR1 and CDR2: SGDLS, YYNGEE. The CDR3 here is CASSPRSAGQDFFGELFF. CDR3 nucleotides: TGTGCCAGCAGCCCCCGCTCGGCGGGACAGGATTTTTTCGGGGAGCTGTTTTTT.

This clone was seen once. The CDR3 region has the DNA TGTGCCGGAGGGGTTTCCCGGTCCTATAATTCACCCCTCCACTTT. Residues: CAGGVSRSYNSPLHF. The genes are TRBV6-1 and TRBJ1-6, with D possibly TRBD1 on 5 matching bases. Germline CDR1 and CDR2: MNHNS and SASEGT. The CDR3 length is 15 residues. V lost 11 bases to trimming and J lost 1 base, with 15 bases between them.

The chain carries TRBV5-4 and TRBJ2-1, with D uncertain. The germline V gene has CDR1 SGHNT and CDR2 YYREEE (reference sequence). Trimming pared 4 bases from V and 0 bases from J, leaving 14 bases between. The CDR3 is 16 amino acids. CDR3 DNA sequence: TGTGCCAGCAGCCCCGAAGAGATTAGCTCCTACAATGAGCAGTTCTTC. Its protein product is CASSPEEISSYNEQFF.

The chain recombines TRBV19 with TRBJ2-2; 7 bases line up with TRBD2. V shed 3 bases and J 3 bases; nucleotides not matched to a gene: 4. There are 15 residues in the CDR3. Germline CDR1 is LNHDA and CDR2 is SQIVND (reference sequence). Here the CDR3 DNA reads TGTGCCAGTAGTATTCTAGCGGCACACACCGGGGAGCTGTTTTTT. Amino acids: CASSILAAHTGELFF.

The V call is TRBV29-1, the J call TRBJ1-2; the match to TRBD1 covers 8 bases. Trimming cost V 7 bases and J 12 bases; bases outside gene matches: 10. The CDR3 is made up of 11 amino acids. Per the germline V gene, CDR1 is SQVTM and CDR2 is ANQGSEA. CDR3 nucleotides: TGCAGCGCCGCCCGACAGGGGATGGACACCTTC. Translated, it gives CSAARQGMDTF.

The chain couples TRBV5-3 to TRBJ1-5; D not resolved. TRBV5-3 is an ORF; its function is uncertain. The CDR3 covers 17 residues. The V end was cut by 1 base, the J end by 3 bases, with 17 bases between. This CDR3 is CARSLHRETYNNQPQHF. In nucleotides, the CDR3 is TGTGCCAGAAGCTTGCACCGGGAGACTTATAACAATCAGCCCCAGCATTTT.

This chain links TRBV15 with TRBJ2-6; no reliable D call. V was shortened by 2 bases and J by 0 bases, with 5 bases between the two germline ends. Germline V gene sequence: CDR1 LNHNV, CDR2 YYDKDF (reference sequence). This CDR3 contains 15 residues. The CDR3 is CATSRTNSGANVLTF. The CDR3 DNA reads TGTGCCACCAGCAGAACAAACTCTGGGGCCAACGTCCTGACTTTC.